Listed here is a single T cell receptor beta chain. The CDR3 sequence is 14 residues long. CDR1 and CDR2 from the germline V gene are SQVTM and ANQGSEA. V gave up 7 bases and J gave up 4 bases, with 17 bases separating them. These data come from a study of shared T cell receptors in the human thymus. Here immunoSEQ multiplex PCR was the method, and the copy in TCRdb shows in-frame clones only, minus some. The sample lists fewer than 700,000 clones, roughly 88% occurring once. These same data were also listed under a study on human thymus T cells. From that study: In corrective heart surgery, resections were taken, and these provided the thymus tissue. V and J gene usage appeared biased in thymic and blood repertoires. Related work showed strongly overlapping thymic repertoires across unrelated individuals.

The chain carries TRBV29-1 and TRBJ2-1; a possible D gene is TRBD1 (5 bases). The clonotype originates from a boy under three years old with a congenital heart defect. Sequenced sample: thymocytes. This CDR3 is CSARQGSGYNEQFF. Written as DNA, the CDR3 is TGCAGCGCGAGGCAGGGCTCAGGGTACAATGAGCAGTTCTTC.